This T cell receptor beta chain was recovered during a study of shared clonotypes between healthy human individuals. Study conclusions and caveats: Larger estimated richness was generally recorded for naive subsets relative to memory subsets.

In its sample, this clone was seen a few times. The target antigen is unknown. Germline assignment: CDR1 MNHEY and CDR2 SVGAGI. Trimming cost V 2 bases and J 0 bases, with 5 bases left between them. The CDR3 has 15 residues. As processed by the authors: Without quality scores, immunoSEQ junctional reads could not be filtered like full-length reads. The assay was immunoSEQ multiplex PCR, and TCRdb's table has in-frame clones only and misses some. The V and J calls and clone size come from that table; D and trimming were worked out from the DNA. Of hundreds of thousands of clones detected, less than 80% appear once; the ten largest clones hold 1.8%.

J is TRBJ2-6 and V is TRBV6-5; D gene ambiguous. The sequencing sample was made of memory CD4+ T cells sorted from blood. This sample's subset: CD45RA-negative fraction. This sequence was found in a woman aged 30 to 39 in good health. This CDR3 reads CASSYDHSGANVLTF. As DNA, the CDR3 is TGTGCCAGCAGTTACGATCACTCTGGGGCCAACGTCCTGACTTTC.